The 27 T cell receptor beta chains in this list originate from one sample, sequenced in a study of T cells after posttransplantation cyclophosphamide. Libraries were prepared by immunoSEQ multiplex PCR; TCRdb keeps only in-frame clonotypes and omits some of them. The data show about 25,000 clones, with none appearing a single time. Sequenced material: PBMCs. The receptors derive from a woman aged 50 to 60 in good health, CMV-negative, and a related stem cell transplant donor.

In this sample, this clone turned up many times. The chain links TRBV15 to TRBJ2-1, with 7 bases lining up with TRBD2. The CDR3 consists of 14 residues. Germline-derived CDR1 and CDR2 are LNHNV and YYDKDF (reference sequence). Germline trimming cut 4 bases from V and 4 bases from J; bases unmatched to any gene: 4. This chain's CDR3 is CATSISGNYNEQFF. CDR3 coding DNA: TGTGCCACCAGCATCAGCGGGAATTACAATGAGCAGTTCTTC.

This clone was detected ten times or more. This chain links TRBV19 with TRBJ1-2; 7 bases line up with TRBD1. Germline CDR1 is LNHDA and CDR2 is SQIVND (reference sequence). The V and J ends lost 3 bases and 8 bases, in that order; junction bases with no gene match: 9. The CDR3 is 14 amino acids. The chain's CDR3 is CASSIPRDRVGYTF. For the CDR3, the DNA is TGTGCCAGTAGTATTCCTCGAGACAGGGTCGGCTACACCTTC.

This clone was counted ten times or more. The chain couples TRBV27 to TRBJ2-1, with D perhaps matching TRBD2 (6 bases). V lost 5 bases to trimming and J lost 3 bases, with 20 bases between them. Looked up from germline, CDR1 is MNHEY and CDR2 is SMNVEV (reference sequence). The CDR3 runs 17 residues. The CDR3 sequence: CASSPQGLSPFYNEQFF. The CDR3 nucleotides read TGTGCCAGCAGTCCGCAGGGACTGTCTCCTTTCTACAATGAGCAGTTCTTC.

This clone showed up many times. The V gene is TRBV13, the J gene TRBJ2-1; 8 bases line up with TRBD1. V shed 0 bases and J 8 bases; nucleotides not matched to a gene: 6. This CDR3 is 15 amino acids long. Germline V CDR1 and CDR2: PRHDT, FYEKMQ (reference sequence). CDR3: CASSLGGRGRDEQFF. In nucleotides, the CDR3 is TGTGCCAGCAGCTTAGGTGGCAGGGGGCGCGATGAGCAGTTCTTC. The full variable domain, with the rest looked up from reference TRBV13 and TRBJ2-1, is AAGVIQSPRHLIKEKRETATLKCYPIPRHDTVYWYQQGPGQDPQFLISFYEKMQSDKGSIPDRFSAQQFSDYHSELNMSSLELGDSALYFCASSLGGRGRDEQFFGPGTRLTVL.

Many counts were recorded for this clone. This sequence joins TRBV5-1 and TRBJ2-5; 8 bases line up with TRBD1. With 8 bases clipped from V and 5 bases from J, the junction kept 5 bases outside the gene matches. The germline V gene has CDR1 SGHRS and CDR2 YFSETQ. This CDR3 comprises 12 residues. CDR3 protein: CASQGAGETQYF. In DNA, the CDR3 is TGCGCCAGTCAGGGGGCGGGTGAGACCCAGTACTTC. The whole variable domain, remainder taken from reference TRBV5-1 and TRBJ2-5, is KAGVTQTPRYLIKTRGQQVTLSCSPISGHRSVSWYQQTPGQGLQFLFEYFSETQRNKGNFPGRFSGRQFSNSRSEMNVSTLELGDSALYLCASQGAGETQYFGPGTRLLVL.

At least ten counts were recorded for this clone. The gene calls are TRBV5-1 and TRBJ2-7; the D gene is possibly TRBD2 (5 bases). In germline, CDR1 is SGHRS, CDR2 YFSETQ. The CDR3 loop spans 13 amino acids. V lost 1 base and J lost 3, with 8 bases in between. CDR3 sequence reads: CASSLSGIYEQYF. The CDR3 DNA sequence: TGCGCCAGCAGCTTGTCGGGGATCTACGAGCAGTACTTC.

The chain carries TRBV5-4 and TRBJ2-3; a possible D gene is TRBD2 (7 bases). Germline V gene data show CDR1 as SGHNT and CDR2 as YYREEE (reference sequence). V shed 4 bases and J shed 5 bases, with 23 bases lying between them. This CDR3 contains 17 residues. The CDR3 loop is CASSRKPRGAGEDTQYF. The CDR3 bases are TGTGCCAGCAGCCGGAAACCACGGGGGGCTGGCGAAGATACGCAGTATTTT.

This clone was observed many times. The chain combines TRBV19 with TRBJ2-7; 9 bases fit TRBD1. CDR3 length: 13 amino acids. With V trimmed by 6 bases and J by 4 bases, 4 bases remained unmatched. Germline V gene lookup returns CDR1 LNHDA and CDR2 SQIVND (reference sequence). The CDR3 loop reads CASSLGTGYEQYF. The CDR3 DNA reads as TGTGCCAGTAGCCTAGGGACAGGGTACGAGCAGTACTTC.

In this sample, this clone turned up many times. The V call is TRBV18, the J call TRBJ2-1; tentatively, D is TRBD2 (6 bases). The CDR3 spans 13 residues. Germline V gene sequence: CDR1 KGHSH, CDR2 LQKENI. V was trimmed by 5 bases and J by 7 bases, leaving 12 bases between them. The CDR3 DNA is TGTGCCAGCTCAACGGGAGAGCGTAATGAGCAGTTCTTC. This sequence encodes CASSTGERNEQFF.

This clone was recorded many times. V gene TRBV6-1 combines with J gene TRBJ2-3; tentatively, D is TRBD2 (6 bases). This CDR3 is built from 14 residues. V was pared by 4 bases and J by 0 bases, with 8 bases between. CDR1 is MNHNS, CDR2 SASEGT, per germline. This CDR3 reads CASSGGESTDTQYF. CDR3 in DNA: TGTGCCAGCAGTGGGGGGGAGAGCACAGATACGCAGTATTTT.

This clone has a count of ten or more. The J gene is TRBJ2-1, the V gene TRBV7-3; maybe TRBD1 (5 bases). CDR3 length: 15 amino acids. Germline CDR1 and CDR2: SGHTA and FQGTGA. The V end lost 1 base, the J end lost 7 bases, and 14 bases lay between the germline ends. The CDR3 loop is CASSLNGREGNEQFF. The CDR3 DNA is TGTGCCAGCAGCTTAAACGGCAGGGAAGGTAATGAGCAGTTCTTC.

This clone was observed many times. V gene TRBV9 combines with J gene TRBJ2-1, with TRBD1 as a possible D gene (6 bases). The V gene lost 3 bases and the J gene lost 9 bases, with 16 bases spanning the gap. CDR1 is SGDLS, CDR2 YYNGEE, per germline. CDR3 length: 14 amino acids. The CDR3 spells CASSADTGSGEQFF. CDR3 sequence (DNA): TGTGCCAGCAGCGCTGACACAGGGTCGGGTGAGCAGTTCTTC.

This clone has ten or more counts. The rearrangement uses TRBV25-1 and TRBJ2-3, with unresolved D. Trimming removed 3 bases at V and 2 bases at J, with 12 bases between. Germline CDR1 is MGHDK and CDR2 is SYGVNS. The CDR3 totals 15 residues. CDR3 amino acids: CASSEVGLVTDTQYF. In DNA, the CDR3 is TGTGCCAGCAGTGAGGTGGGCTTGGTCACAGATACGCAGTATTTT.

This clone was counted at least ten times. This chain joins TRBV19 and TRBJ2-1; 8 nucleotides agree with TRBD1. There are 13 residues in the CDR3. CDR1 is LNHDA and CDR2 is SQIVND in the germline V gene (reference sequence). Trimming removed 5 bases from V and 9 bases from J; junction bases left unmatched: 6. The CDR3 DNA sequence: TGTGCCAGTAGTGCGACAGGGGTCGGTGAGCAGTTCTTC. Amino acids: CASSATGVGEQFF.

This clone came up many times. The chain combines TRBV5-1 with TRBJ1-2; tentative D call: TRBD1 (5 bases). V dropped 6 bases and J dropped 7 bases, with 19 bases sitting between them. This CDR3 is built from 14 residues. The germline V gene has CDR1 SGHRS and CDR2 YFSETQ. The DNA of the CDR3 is TGCGCCAGCACTGACGGAGGGGACTATGCTGGCTACACCTTC. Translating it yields CASTDGGDYAGYTF. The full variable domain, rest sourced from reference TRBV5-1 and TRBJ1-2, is KAGVTQTPRYLIKTRGQQVTLSCSPISGHRSVSWYQQTPGQGLQFLFEYFSETQRNKGNFPGRFSGRQFSNSRSEMNVSTLELGDSALYLCASTDGGDYAGYTFGSGTRLTVV.

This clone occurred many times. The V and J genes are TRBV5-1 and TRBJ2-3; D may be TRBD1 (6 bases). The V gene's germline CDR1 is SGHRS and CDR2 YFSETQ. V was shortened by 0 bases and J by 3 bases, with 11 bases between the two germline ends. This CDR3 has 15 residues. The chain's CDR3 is CASSLVVGATDTQYF. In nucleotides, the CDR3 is TGCGCCAGCAGCTTGGTAGTGGGGGCAACAGATACGCAGTATTTT.

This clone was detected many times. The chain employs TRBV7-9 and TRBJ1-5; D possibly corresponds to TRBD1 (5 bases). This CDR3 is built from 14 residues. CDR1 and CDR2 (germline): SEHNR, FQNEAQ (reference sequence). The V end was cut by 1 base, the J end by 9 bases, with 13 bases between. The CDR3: CASSLDGVRGPQHF. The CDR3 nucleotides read TGTGCCAGCAGCTTAGACGGCGTTAGGGGGCCCCAGCATTTT. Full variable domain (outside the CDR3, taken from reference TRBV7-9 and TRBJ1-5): DTGVSQNPRHKITKRGQNVTFRCDPISEHNRLYWYRQTLGQGPEFLTYFQNEAQLEKSRLLSDRFSAERPKGSFSTLEIQRTEQGDSAMYLCASSLDGVRGPQHFGDGTRLSIL.

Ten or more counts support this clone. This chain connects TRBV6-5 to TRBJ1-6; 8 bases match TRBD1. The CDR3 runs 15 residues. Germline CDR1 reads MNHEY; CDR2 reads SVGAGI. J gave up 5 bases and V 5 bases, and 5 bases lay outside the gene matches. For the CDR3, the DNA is TGTGCCAGCAGTGGACAGGGAGACGATAATTCACCCCTCCACTTT. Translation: CASSGQGDDNSPLHF.

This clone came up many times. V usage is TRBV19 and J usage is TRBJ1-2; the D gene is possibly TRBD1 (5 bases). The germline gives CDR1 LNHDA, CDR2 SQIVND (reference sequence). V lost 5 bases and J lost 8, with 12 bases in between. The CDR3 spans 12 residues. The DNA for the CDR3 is TGTGCCAGTAGTGCACAGGATTCGGGCTACACCTTC. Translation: CASSAQDSGYTF.

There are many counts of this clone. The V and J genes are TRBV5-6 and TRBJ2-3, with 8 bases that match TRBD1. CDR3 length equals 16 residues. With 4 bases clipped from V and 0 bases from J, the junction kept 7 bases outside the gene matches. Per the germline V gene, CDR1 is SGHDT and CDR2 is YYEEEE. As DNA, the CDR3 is TGTGCCAGCAGCGCTCAGACAGGGGTCAGCACAGATACGCAGTATTTT. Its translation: CASSAQTGVSTDTQYF. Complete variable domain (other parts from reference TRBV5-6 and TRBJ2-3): DAGVTQSPTHLIKTRGQQVTLRCSPKSGHDTVSWYQQALGQGPQFIFQYYEEEERQRGNFPDRFSGHQFPNYSSELNVNALLLGDSALYLCASSAQTGVSTDTQYFGPGTRLTVL.

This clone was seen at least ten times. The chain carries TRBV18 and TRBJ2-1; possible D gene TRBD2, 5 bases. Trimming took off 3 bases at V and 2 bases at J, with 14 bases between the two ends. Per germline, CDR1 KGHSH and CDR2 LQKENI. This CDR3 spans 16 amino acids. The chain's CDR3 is CASSPNDRGAYNEQFF. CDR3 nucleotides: TGTGCCAGCTCACCTAACGATCGGGGAGCCTACAATGAGCAGTTCTTC.

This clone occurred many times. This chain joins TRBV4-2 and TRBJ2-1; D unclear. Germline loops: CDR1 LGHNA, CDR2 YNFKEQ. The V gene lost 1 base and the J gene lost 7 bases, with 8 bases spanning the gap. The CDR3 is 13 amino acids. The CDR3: CASSQAPRNEQFF. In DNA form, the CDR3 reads TGTGCCAGCAGCCAAGCCCCCCGGAATGAGCAGTTCTTC.

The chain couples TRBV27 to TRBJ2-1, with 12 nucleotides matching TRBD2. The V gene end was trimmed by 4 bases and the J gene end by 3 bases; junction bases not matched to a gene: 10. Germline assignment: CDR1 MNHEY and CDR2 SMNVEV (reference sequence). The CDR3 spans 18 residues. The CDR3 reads CASSYGLAGGPIYNEQFF. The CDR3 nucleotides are TGTGCCAGCAGTTACGGGCTAGCGGGAGGGCCAATCTACAATGAGCAGTTCTTC.

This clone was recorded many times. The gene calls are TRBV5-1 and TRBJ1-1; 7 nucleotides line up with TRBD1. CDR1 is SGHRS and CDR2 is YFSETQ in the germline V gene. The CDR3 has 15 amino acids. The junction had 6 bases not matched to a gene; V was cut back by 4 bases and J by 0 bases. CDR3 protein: CASSPDRTMNTEAFF. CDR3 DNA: TGCGCCAGCAGCCCGGACAGGACCATGAACACTGAAGCTTTCTTT.

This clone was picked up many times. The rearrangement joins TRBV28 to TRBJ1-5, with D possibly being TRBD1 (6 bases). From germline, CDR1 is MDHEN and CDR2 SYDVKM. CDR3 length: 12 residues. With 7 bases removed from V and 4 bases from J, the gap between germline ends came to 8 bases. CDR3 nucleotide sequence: TGTGCCAGCAAACAGGGAAATCAGCCCCAGCATTTT. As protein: CASKQGNQPQHF.

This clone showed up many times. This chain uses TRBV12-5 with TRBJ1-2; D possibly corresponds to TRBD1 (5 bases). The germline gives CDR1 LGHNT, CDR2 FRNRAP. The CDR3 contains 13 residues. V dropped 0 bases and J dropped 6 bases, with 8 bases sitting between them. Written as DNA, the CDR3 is TGTGCTAGTGGTTTGGTACAGGATAATGGCTACACCTTC. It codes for CASGLVQDNGYTF.

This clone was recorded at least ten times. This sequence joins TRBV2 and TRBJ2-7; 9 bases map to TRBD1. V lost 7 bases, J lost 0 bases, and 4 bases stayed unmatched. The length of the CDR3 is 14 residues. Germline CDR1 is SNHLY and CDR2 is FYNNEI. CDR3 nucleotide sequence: TGTGCCAGCAAGACAGGGGGGAGCTCCTACGAGCAGTACTTC. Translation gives CASKTGGSSYEQYF.